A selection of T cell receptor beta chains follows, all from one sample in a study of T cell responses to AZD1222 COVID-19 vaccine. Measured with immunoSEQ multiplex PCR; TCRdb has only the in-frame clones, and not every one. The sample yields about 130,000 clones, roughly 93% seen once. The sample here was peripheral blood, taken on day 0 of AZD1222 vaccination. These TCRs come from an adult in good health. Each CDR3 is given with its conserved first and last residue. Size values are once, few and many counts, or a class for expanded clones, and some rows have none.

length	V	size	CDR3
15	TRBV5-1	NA	CASSLADSLNQPQHF
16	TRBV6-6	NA	CASSYPRTGKTDTQYF
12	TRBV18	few	CASSPPNQPQHF
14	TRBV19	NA	CASSIRLASAEAFF
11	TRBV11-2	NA	CASSLPGELFF
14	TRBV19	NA	CASSLTAFNQPQHF
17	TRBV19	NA	CASSRTGGIATNEKLFF
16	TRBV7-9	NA	CASSPSVGDTNYGYTF
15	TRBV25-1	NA	CAIGVERTGRETQYF
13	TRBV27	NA	CASSSTFTDTQYF
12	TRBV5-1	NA	CASSLEQETQYF
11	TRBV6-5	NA	CASSYRDRGYF
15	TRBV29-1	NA	CSGARTSGWGETQYF
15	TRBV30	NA	CAWDRDSRSYNEQFF
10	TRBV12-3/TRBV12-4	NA	CASSFEGYTF
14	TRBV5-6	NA	CASSGGGRGGELFF
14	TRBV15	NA	CATSRDRGGEKLFF
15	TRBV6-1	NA	CASSEVRAGTGGPFF
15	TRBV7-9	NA	CASSFPGAYTGELFF
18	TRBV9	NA	CASSVANQGSGSYNEQFF
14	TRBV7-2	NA	CASSLDWANYGYTF
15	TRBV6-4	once	CASSPPGAGGNTIYF